Reported below is one T cell receptor beta chain. The CDR3 covers 12 residues. The V gene's germline CDR1 is LNHDA and CDR2 SQIVND (reference sequence). V was clipped by 6 bases and J by 5 bases, with 8 bases between them. The record originates from a study of T cell responses to AZD1222 COVID-19 vaccine. Sequenced by immunoSEQ multiplex PCR; TCRdb stores in-frame clones only, minus some. The sample consists of more than 150,000 clones, around 90% of them appearing once. The rearrangement uses TRBV19 and TRBJ1-5; unclear D gene. The source of this sequence is an adult who received the AZD1222 COVID-19 vaccine. The input for sequencing was peripheral blood, taken 28 days after the second AZD1222 dose. In DNA, the CDR3 is TGTGCCAGTAGCTTCATGGATCAGCCCCAGCATTTT. Translated, it gives CASSFMDQPQHF.